This T cell receptor (beta chain) is from a study of blood T cell repertoires in COVID-19. Overall study context: T cells, B-cell-depleted T cells, or PBMCs provided the cDNA or gDNA that served as material.

Trimming left V 2 bases short and J 10 bases short, with 17 bases between. The CDR3 covers 14 residues. The germline gives CDR1 SGHDT, CDR2 YYEEEE. Produced via immunoSEQ multiplex PCR; TCRdb's table is partial and in-frame only. This table has about 280,000 clones, nearly 90% appearing once. The sequencing input was peripheral blood. The chain has TRBV5-6 and TRBJ2-3; D unclear. The receptor was isolated from a woman in her 30s with COVID-19, enrolled during active disease. The CDR3 loop is CASSFSISPLSQYF. CDR3 bases: TGTGCCAGCAGCTTTTCTATTTCCCCCCTTTCGCAGTATTTT.